This TCR beta chain was sequenced during a study of blood T cell repertoires in COVID-19. Looking at the study overall: From T cells, B-cell-depleted T cells, or PBMCs came the material, which was cDNA or gDNA.

Germline CDR1 and CDR2: WNHNN and SYGVQD (reference sequence). The CDR3 has 15 amino acids. V lost 3 bases, J lost 5 bases, and 5 bases stayed unmatched. Original handling: Using reference gene primer amplification, nucleated cell counts were estimated. The repertoire was sequenced with immunoSEQ multiplex PCR; TCRdb's copy has only in-frame clones and lacks some. The V and J calls and clone size are taken from that table; D and trimming were inferred from the DNA. This table has about 190,000 clones, around 83% appearing once. Sequencing was performed on PBMCs or T cells enriched from blood (not recorded which). The chain joins TRBV10-1 to TRBJ1-1; TRBD1 aligns across 11 bases. This TCR was recovered from a woman aged 35 to 49 in a cohort exposed to, infected with or recovered from COVID-19 (not recorded which). Here the CDR3 DNA reads TGCGCCAGCAGTGATTATGGGACAGGGGGAACTGAAGCTTTCTTT. As protein: CASSDYGTGGTEAFF.